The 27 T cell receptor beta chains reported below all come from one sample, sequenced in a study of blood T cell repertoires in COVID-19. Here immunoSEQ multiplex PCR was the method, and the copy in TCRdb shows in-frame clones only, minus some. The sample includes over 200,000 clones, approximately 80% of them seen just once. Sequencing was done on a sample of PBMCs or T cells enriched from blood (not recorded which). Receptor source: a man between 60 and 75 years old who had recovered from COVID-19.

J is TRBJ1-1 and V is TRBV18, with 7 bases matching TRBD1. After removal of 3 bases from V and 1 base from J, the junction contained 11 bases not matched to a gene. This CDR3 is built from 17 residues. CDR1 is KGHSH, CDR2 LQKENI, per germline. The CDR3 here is CASSPSRTGLRNTEAFF. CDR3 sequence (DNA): TGTGCCAGCTCACCTTCCAGGACAGGCTTAAGGAACACTGAAGCTTTCTTT.

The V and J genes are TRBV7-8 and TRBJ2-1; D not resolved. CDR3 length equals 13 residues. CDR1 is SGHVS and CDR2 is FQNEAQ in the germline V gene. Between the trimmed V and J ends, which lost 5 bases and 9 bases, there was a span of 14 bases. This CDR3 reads CASSRMYPGEQFF. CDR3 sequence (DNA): TGTGCCAGCAGCCGCATGTATCCGGGTGAGCAGTTCTTC.

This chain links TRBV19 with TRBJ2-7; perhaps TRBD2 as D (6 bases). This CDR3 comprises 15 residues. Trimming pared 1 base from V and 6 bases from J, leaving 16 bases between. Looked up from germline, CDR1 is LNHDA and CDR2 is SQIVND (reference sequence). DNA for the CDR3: TGTGCCAGTAGTATAGGGAGGGACGGCCGGGTCGAGCAGTACTTC. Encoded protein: CASSIGRDGRVEQYF.

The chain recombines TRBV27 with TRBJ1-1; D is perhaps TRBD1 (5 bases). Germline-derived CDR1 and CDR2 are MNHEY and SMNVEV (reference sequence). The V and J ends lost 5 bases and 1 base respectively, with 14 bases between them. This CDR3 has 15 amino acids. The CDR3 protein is CASSTTLGGNTEAFF. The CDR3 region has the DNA TGTGCCAGCAGTACTACGCTCGGGGGGAACACTGAAGCTTTCTTT.

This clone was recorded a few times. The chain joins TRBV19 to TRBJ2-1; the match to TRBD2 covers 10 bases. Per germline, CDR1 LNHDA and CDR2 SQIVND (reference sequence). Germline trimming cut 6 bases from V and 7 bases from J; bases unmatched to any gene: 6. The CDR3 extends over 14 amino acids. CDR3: CASRVASGGNEQFF. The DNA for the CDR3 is TGTGCCAGTAGAGTAGCTAGCGGGGGTAATGAGCAGTTCTTC.

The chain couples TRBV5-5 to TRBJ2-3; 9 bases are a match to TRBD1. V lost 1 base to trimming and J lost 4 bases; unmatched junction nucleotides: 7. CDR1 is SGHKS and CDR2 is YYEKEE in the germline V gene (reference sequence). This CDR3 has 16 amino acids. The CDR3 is CASSLSWDREADTQYF. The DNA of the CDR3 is TGTGCCAGCAGCTTGAGTTGGGACAGGGAGGCAGATACGCAGTATTTT.

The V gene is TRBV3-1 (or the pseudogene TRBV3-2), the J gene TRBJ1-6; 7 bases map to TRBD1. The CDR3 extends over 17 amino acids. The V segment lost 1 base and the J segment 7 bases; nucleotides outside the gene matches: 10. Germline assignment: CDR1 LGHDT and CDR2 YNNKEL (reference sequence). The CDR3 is CASSQGTGALGNSPLHF. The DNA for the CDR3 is TGTGCCAGCAGCCAAGGGACAGGCGCTCTCGGGAATTCACCCCTCCACTTT.

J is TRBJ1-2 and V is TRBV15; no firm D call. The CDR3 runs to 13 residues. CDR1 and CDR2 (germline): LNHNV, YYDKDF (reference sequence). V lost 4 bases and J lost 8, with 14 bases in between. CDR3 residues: CATSIRVLEGYTF. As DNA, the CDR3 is TGTGCCACCAGCATCCGGGTCCTTGAGGGCTACACCTTC.

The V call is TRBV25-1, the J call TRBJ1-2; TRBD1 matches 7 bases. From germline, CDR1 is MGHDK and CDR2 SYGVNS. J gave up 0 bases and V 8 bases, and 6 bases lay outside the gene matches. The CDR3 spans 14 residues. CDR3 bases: TGTGCCAGCGCAAGACAGGGAGCTAACTATGGCTACACCTTC. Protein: CASARQGANYGYTF.

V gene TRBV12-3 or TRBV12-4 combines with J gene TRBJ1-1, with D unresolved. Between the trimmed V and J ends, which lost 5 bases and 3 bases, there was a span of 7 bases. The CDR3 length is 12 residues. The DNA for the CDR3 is TGTGCCAGCAGTGCGGATGACACTGAAGCTTTCTTT. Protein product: CASSADDTEAFF.

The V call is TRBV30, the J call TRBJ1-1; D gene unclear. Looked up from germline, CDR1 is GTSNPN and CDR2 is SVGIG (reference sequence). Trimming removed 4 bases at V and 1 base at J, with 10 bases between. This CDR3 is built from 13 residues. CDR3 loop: CAWNQVGNTEAFF. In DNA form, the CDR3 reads TGTGCCTGGAACCAGGTAGGGAACACTGAAGCTTTCTTT.

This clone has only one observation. Here the CDR3 DNA reads TGTGCCAGCAGCGTAGGGGACAGGGAAACTGAAGCTTTCTTT. As protein: CASSVGDRETEAFF. This chain links TRBV9 with TRBJ1-1; TRBD1 aligns across 9 bases. This CDR3 is built from 14 residues. Trimming removed 0 bases from V and 5 bases from J; junction bases left unmatched: 2. Germline V gene lookup returns CDR1 SGDLS and CDR2 YYNGEE.

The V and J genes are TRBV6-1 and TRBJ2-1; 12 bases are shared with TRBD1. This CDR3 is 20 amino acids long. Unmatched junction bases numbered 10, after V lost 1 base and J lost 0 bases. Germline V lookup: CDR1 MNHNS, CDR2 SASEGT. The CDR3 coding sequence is TGTGCCAGCAGTGAAGACGGGACAGGGGGCATCTTTAGCTCCTACAATGAGCAGTTCTTC. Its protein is CASSEDGTGGIFSSYNEQFF.

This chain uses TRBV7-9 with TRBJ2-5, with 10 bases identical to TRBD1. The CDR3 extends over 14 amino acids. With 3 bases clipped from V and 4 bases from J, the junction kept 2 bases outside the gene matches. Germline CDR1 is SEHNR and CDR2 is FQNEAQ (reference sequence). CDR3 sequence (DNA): TGTGCCAGCAGCTTCCGGGACAGGGGAGAGACCCAGTACTTC. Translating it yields CASSFRDRGETQYF.

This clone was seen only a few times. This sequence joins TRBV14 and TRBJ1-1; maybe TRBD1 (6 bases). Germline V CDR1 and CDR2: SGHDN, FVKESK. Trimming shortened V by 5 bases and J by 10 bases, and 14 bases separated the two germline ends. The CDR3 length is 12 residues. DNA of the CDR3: TGTGCCAGCAGCTACAGGGAGAATGTAGCTTTCTTT. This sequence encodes CASSYRENVAFF. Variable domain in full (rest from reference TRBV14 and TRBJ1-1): EAGVTQFPSHSVIEKGQTVTLRCDPISGHDNLYWYRRVMGKEIKFLLHFVKESKQDESGMPNNRFLAERTGGTYSTLKVQPAELEDSGVYFCASSYRENVAFFGQGTRLTVV.

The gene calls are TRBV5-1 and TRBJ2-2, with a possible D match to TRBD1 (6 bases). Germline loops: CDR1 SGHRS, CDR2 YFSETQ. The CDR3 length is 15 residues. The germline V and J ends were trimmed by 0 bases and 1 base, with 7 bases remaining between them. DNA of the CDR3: TGCGCCAGCAGCTTGGAGGGACAGAACACCGGGGAGCTGTTTTTT. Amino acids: CASSLEGQNTGELFF.

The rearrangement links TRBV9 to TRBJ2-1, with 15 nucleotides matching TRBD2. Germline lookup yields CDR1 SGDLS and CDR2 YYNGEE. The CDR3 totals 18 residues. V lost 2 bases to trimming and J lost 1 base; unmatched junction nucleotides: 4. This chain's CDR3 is CASSVGLAGGRSYNEQFF. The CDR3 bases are TGTGCCAGCAGCGTCGGACTAGCGGGGGGGCGTTCCTACAATGAGCAGTTCTTC.

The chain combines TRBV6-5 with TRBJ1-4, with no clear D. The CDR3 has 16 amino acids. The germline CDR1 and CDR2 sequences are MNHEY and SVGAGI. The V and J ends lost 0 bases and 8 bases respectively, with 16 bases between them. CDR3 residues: CASSYSSTAFFEKLFF. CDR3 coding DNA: TGTGCCAGCAGTTACTCGAGTACAGCTTTTTTCGAAAAACTGTTTTTT.

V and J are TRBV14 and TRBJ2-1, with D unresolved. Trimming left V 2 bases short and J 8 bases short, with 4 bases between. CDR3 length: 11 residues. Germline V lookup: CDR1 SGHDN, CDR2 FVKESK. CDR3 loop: CASSQNYEQFF. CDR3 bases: TGTGCCAGCAGCCAAAACTATGAGCAGTTCTTC. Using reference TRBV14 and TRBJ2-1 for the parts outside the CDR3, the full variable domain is EAGVTQFPSHSVIEKGQTVTLRCDPISGHDNLYWYRRVMGKEIKFLLHFVKESKQDESGMPNNRFLAERTGGTYSTLKVQPAELEDSGVYFCASSQNYEQFFGPGTRLTVL.

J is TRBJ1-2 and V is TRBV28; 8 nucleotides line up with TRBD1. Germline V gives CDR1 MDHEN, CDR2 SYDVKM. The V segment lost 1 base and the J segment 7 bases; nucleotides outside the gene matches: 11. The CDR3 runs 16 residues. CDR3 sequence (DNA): TGTGCCAGCAGTTTATCAGCAGGGGGCGCATCTGGTGGCTACACCTTC. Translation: CASSLSAGGASGGYTF.

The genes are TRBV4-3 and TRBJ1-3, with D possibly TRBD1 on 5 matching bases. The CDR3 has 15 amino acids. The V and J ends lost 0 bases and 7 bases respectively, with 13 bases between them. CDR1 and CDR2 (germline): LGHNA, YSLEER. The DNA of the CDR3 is TGCGCCAGCAGCCAAGACCCCCAGGGTGCTAACACCATATATTTT. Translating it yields CASSQDPQGANTIYF.

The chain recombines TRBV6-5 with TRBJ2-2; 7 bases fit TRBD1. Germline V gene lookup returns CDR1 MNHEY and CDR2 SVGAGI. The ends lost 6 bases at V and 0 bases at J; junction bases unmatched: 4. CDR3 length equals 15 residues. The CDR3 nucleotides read TGTGCCAGCAGCCCGGGACAGACGAACACCGGGGAGCTGTTTTTT. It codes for CASSPGQTNTGELFF.

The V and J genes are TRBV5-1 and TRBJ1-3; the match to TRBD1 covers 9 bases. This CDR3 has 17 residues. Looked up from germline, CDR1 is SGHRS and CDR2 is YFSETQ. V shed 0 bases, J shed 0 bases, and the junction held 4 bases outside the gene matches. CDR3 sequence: CASSLDGTGTSGNTIYF. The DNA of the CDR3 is TGCGCCAGCAGCTTGGATGGGACAGGGACCTCTGGAAACACCATATATTTT. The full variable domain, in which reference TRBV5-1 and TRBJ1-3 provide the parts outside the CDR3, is KAGVTQTPRYLIKTRGQQVTLSCSPISGHRSVSWYQQTPGQGLQFLFEYFSETQRNKGNFPGRFSGRQFSNSRSEMNVSTLELGDSALYLCASSLDGTGTSGNTIYFGEGSWLTVV.

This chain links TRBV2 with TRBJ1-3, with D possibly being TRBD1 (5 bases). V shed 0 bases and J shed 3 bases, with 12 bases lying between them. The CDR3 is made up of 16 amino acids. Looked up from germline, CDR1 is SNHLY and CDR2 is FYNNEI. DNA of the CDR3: TGTGCCAGCAGTGAAGCCAGGGTGGGCTTTGGAAACACCATATATTTT. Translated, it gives CASSEARVGFGNTIYF.

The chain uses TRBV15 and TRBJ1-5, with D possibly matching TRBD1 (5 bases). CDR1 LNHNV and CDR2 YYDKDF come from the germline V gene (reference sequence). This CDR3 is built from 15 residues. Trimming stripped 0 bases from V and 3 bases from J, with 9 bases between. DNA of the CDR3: TGTGCCACCAGCAGAGATTCAGGGCCCAATCAGCCCCAGCATTTT. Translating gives CATSRDSGPNQPQHF.

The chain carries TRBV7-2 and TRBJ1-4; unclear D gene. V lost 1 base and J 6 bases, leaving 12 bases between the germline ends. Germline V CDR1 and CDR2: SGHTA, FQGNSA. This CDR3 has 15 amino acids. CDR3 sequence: CASSLVIGFDEKLFF. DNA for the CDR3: TGTGCCAGCAGCTTAGTAATCGGGTTCGATGAAAAACTGTTTTTT.

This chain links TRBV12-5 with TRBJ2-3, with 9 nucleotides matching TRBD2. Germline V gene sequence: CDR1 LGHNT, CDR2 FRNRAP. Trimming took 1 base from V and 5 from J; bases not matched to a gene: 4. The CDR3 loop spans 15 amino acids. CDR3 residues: CASGLGGGGVDTQYF. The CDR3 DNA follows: TGTGCTAGTGGTTTGGGCGGGGGGGGTGTAGATACGCAGTATTTT.